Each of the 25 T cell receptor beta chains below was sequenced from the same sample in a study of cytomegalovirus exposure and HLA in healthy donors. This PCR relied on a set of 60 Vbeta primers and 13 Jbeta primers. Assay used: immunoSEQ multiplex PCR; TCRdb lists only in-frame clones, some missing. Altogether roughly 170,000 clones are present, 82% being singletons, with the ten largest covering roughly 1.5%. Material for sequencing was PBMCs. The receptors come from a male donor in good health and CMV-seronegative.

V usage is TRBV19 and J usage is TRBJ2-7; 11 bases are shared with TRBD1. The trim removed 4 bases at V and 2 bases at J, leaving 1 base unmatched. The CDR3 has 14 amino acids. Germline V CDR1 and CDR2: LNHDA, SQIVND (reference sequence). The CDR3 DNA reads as TGTGCCAGTAGTACGGGACAGGGGGCCTACGAGCAGTACTTC. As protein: CASSTGQGAYEQYF. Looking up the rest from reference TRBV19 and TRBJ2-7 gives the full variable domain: DGGITQSPKYLFRKEGQNVTLSCEQNLNHDAMYWYRQDPGQGLRLIYYSQIVNDFQKGDIAEGYSVSREKKESFPLTVTSAQKNPTAFYLCASSTGQGAYEQYFGPGTRLTVT.

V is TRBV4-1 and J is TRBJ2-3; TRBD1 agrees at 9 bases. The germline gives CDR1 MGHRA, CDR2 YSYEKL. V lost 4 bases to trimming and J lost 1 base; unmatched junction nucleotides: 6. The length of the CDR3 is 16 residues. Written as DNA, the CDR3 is TGCGCCAGCAGCCGCGGGGGACAGGGAGGCACAGATACGCAGTATTTT. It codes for CASSRGGQGGTDTQYF.

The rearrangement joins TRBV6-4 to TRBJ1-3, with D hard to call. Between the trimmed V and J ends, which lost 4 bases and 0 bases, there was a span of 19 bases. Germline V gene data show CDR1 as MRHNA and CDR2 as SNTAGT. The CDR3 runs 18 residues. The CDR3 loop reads CASSGETDEIVSGNTIYF. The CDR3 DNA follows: TGTGCCAGCAGTGGGGAGACGGACGAGATAGTCTCTGGAAACACCATATATTTT.

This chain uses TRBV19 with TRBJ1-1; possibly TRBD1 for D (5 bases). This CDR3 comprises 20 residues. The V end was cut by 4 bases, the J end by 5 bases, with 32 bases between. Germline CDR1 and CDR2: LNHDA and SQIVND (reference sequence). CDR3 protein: CASSKRAQGGVSLGRTEAFF. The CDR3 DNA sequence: TGTGCCAGTAGTAAAAGGGCCCAGGGAGGGGTCTCCTTGGGGCGTACTGAAGCTTTCTTT.

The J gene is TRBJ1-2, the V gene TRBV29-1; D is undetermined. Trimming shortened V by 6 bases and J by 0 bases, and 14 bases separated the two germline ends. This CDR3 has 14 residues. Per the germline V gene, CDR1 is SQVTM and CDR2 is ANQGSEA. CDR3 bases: TGCAGCGTCGATGGCGGAAAAGCTAACTATGGCTACACCTTC. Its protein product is CSVDGGKANYGYTF.

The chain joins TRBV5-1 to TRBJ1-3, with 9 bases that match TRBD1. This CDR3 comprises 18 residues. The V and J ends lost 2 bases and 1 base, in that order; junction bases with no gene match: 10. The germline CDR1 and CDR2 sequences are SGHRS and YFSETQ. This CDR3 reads CASSFKTGGAGSGNTIYF. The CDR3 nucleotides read TGCGCCAGCAGCTTTAAGACAGGGGGAGCGGGGTCTGGAAACACCATATATTTT.

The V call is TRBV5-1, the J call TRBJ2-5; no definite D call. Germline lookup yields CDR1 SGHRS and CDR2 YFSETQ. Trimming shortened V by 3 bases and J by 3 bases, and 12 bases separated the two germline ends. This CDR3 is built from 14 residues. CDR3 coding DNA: TGCGCCAGCAGCTCCCCTAGAAGTGAAGAGACCCAGTACTTC. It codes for CASSSPRSEETQYF. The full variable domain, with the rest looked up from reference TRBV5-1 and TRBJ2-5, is KAGVTQTPRYLIKTRGQQVTLSCSPISGHRSVSWYQQTPGQGLQFLFEYFSETQRNKGNFPGRFSGRQFSNSRSEMNVSTLELGDSALYLCASSSPRSEETQYFGPGTRLLVL.

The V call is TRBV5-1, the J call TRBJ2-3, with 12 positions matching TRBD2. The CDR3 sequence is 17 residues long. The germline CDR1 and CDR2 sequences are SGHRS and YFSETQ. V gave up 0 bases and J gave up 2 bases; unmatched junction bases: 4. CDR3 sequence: CASSLGRTSGATDTQYF. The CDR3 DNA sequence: TGCGCCAGCAGCTTGGGTCGGACTAGCGGGGCCACAGATACGCAGTATTTT.

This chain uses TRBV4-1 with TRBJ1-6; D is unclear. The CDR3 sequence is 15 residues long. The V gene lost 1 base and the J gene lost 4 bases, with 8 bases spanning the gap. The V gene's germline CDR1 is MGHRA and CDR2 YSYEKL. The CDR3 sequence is CASSQGSRYNSPLHF. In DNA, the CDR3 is TGCGCCAGCAGCCAAGGAAGTAGATATAATTCACCCCTCCACTTT.

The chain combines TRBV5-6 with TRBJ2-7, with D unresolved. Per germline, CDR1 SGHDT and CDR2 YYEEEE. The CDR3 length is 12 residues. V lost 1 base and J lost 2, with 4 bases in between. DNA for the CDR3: TGTGCCAGCAGCTTGAACACCTACGAGCAGTACTTC. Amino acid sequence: CASSLNTYEQYF.

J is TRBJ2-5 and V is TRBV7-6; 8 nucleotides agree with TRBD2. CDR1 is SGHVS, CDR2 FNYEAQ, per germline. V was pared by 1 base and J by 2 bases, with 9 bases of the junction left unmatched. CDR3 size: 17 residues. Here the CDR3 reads CASSLGVGIAGQETQYF. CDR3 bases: TGTGCCAGCAGCTTAGGCGTAGGGATAGCGGGACAAGAGACCCAGTACTTC.

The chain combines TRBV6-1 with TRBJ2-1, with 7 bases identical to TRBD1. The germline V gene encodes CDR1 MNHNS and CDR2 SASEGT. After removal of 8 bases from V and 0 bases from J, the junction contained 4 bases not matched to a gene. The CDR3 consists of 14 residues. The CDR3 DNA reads TGTGCCAGCTCTAGACAGGGCTCCTACAATGAGCAGTTCTTC. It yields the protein CASSRQGSYNEQFF.

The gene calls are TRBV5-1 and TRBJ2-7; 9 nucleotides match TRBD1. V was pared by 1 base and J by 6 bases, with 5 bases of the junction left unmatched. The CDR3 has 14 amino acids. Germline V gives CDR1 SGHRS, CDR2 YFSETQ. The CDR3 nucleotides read TGCGCCAGCAGCTTGACGGACAGGGGTTCCGAGCAGTACTTC. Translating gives CASSLTDRGSEQYF. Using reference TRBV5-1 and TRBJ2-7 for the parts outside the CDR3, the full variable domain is KAGVTQTPRYLIKTRGQQVTLSCSPISGHRSVSWYQQTPGQGLQFLFEYFSETQRNKGNFPGRFSGRQFSNSRSEMNVSTLELGDSALYLCASSLTDRGSEQYFGPGTRLTVT.

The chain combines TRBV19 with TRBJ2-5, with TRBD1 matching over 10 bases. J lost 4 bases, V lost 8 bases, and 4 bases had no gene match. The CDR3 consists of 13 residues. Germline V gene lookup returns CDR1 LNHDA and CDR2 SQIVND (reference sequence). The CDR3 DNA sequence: TGTGCCAGTGGGACAGGGGTAGGAGAGACCCAGTACTTC. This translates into CASGTGVGETQYF.

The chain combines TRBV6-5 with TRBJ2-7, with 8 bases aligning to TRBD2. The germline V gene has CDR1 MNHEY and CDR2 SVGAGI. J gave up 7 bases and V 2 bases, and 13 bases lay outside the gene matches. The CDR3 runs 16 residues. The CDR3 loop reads CASSYPTRGGRGEQYF. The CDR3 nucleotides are TGTGCCAGCAGTTACCCCACCCGGGGGGGTAGGGGGGAGCAGTACTTC.

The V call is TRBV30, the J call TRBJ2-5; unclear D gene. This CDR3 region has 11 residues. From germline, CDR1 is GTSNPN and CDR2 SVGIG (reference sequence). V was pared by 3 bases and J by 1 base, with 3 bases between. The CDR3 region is CAWSFQETQYF. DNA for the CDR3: TGTGCCTGGAGCTTCCAAGAGACCCAGTACTTC.

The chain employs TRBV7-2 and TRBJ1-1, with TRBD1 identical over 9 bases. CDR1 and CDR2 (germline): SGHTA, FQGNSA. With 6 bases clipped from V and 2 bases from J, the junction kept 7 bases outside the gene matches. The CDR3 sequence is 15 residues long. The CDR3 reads CASRDNRGLNTEAFF. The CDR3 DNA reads TGTGCCAGCAGGGATAACAGGGGGCTAAACACTGAAGCTTTCTTT.

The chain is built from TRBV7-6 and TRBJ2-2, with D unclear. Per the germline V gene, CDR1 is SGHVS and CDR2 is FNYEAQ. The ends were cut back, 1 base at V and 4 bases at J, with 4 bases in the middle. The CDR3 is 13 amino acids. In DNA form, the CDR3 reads TGTGCCAGCAGCTTAGAACTCACCGGGGAGCTGTTTTTT. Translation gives CASSLELTGELFF.

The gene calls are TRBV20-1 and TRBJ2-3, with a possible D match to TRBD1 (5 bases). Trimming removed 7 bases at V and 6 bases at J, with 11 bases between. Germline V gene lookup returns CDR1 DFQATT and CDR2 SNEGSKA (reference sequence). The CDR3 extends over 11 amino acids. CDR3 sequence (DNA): TGCAGTGTTTTGACAGCCGATACGCAGTATTTT. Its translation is CSVLTADTQYF.

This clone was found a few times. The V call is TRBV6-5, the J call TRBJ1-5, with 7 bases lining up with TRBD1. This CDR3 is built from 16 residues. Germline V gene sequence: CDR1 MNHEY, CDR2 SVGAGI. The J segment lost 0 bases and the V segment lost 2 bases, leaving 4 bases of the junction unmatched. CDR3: CASSYTWTGSNQPQHF. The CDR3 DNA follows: TGTGCCAGCAGTTACACCTGGACAGGTAGCAATCAGCCCCAGCATTTT.

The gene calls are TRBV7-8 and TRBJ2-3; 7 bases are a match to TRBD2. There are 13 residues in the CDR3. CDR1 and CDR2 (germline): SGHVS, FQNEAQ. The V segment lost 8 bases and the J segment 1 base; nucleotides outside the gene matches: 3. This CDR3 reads CASESGGTDTQYF. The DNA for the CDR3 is TGTGCCAGCGAAAGCGGGGGCACAGATACGCAGTATTTT.

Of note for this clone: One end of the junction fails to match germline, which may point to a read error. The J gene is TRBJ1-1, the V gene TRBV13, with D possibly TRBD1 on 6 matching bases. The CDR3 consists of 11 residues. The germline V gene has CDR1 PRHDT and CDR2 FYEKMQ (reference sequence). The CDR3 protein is CASSLGRGADF. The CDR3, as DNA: TGTGCCAGCAGCTTAGGCCGGGGGGCCGACTTT.

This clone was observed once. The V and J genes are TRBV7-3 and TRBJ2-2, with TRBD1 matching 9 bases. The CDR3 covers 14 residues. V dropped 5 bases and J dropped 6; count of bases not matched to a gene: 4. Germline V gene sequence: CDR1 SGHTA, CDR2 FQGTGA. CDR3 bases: TGTGCCAGCAGCGGCGACAGGGGGTCCGGGGAGCTGTTTTTT. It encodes CASSGDRGSGELFF.

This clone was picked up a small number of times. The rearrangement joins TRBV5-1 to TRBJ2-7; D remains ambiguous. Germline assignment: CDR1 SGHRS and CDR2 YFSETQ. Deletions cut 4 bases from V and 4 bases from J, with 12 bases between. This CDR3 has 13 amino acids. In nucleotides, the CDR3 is TGCGCCAGCAGCGGGCCCTCAGATTACGAGCAGTACTTC. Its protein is CASSGPSDYEQYF.

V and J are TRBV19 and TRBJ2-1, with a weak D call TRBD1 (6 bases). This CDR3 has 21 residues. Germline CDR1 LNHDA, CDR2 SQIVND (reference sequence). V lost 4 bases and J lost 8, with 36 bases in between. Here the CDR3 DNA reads TGTGCCAGTAGTACCCCTCCCCACCCGGATATGCAGGGGAATTTTACGGATGAGCAGTTCTTC. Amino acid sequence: CASSTPPHPDMQGNFTDEQFF.